One sample yielded the 4 T cell receptor beta chains listed below, sequenced in a study of cytomegalovirus exposure and HLA in healthy donors (dated by TCRdb to about 2017). The library was obtained by the immunoSEQ multiplex PCR assay. The immuneACCESS repertoire file appears here via TCRdb, limited to in-frame rearrangements. These files lack a portion of the clones; in checked studies, under half of the deficit traces to unresolved V genes, and the cause of the others is not known. The sample table lists approximately 60,000 clones, approximately 95% of them with a count of one. Over 6% of the sample lies in the top ten. The sample comprised PBMCs. These receptors were obtained from a woman between 18 and 30 years old in good health and CMV-seropositive.

Details on this clone: In the same sample, other DNA sequences code for this CDR3. The chain employs TRBV5-1 and TRBJ1-5; no reliable D call. Germline CDR1 reads SGHRS; CDR2 reads YFSETQ. Trimming left V 1 base short and J 6 bases short, with 8 bases between. CDR3 length: 13 amino acids. CDR3 bases: TGCGCCAGCAGCTTGCTCGGTGGTCAGCCCCAGCATTTT. Translated: CASSLLGGQPQHF.

The chain links TRBV5-1 to TRBJ2-4, with 7 nucleotides matching TRBD2. Germline assignment: CDR1 SGHRS and CDR2 YFSETQ. Trimming at V came to 5 bases and at J to 9 bases, leaving 5 bases not matched to a gene. The CDR3 contains 12 residues. CDR3 amino acids: CASRGLVGIQYF. CDR3 sequence (DNA): TGCGCCAGCAGAGGACTAGTCGGCATTCAGTACTTC.

The chain combines TRBV19 with TRBJ2-3; 7 bases line up with TRBD1. CDR1 and CDR2 from the germline V gene are LNHDA and SQIVND (reference sequence). CDR3 length equals 14 residues. V was clipped by 6 bases and J by 3 bases; unmatched bases: 6. DNA for the CDR3: TGTGCCAGTAGCAACAGGGGAAGTACAGATACGCAGTATTTT. It encodes CASSNRGSTDTQYF.

The chain couples TRBV2 to TRBJ2-5; 8 bases align to TRBD1. The CDR3 runs 13 residues. Germline assignment: CDR1 SNHLY and CDR2 FYNNEI. V was pared by 6 bases and J by 7 bases, with 7 bases of the junction left unmatched. CDR3 DNA sequence: TGTGCCAGCAGAGCCGGGACAGGAGGGACCCAGTACTTC. Protein sequence: CASRAGTGGTQYF.